What follows describes a single T cell receptor beta chain. Its antigen remains unknown. These data originate in a study of cytotoxic CD8 clonotypes in ibrutinib-treated CLL. About the study: Response samples were taken after a median of around twelve months on treatment, range 6 to 36. Study outcomes and limitations: A difference in sampling times existed between sustained-remission and progressing patients. Clonality showed a rise at ibrutinib response that reversed toward baseline at progression.

Germline loops: CDR1 KGHSH, CDR2 LQKENI. Trimming cost V 3 bases and J 7 bases, with 21 bases left between them. The CDR3 has 16 amino acids. Clones were read by immunoSEQ multiplex PCR, and TCRdb kept only the in-frame ones, dropping some. In the table there are under 200,000 clones, about four fifths of which are singletons. The sequencing used PBMCs, collected after 12 months of ibrutinib treatment. This sequence originates from a human donor with chronic lymphocytic leukemia. The gene calls are TRBV18 and TRBJ2-5; D tentatively reads TRBD1 or TRBD2 (5 bases each). The CDR3 region has the DNA TGTGCCAGCTCACCGTCGGGACCTCAATCTCGAGGGACCCAGTACTTC. As protein: CASSPSGPQSRGTQYF.